This passage covers 9 T cell receptor beta chains from one sample sequenced in a study of T cells in Graves' hyperthyroidism and ophthalmopathy (dated by TCRdb to the late 2010s). Library creation used multiplex PCR. Sequencing was carried out with an Illumina HiSeq 2000. TCR beta CDR3 regions were amplified from RNA transcripts. The first round of RT-PCR for the TCR CDR3 was performed with the HTBI primer set and the Qiagen OneStep RT-PCR kit. TCRdb itself trimmed the public reads at Q25 with fastp, ran MiXCR and retained productive beta chains. Rows are combined by CDR3 protein, so each entry shows the most common genes and DNA. The sample table records about 270,000 distinct CDR3 sequences; over 12% of these occur just once. In total, the top ten clones hold under 35% of the sample. Material: blood. The receptors come from a woman between 45 and 60 years old with Graves' hyperthyroidism that later progressed to Graves' ophthalmopathy.

In this sample, this clonotype turned up many times. CDR3 in DNA: TGCAGTGCTGTTACCTGGCCCCGGGACAGGGAAAGGGACGGCTACACCTTC. This codes for CSAVTWPRDRERDGYTF. This chain uses TRBV20-1 with TRBJ1-2; the match to TRBD1 covers 9 bases. Germline CDR1 reads DFQATT; CDR2 reads SNEGSKA (reference sequence). V was clipped by 5 bases and J by 8 bases; unmatched bases: 21. This CDR3 region has 17 residues.

This clonotype has only a few counts. The J gene is TRBJ2-6, the V gene TRBV10-3; maybe TRBD1 (6 bases). V was cut by 8 bases and J by 0 bases, with 11 bases left in between. CDR1 and CDR2 (germline): ENHRY, SYGVKD. The CDR3 loop spans 15 amino acids. The CDR3 sequence is CAIRLGASGANVLTF. The DNA for the CDR3 is TGTGCCATCCGACTGGGGGCCTCTGGGGCCAACGTCCTGACTTTC.

This clonotype was observed at least ten times. In DNA, the CDR3 is TGCAGTGCTAATGACCTCAGGGAGACCCAGTACTTC. This translates into CSANDLRETQYF. The chain employs TRBV20-1 and TRBJ2-5; D unresolved. CDR3 length equals 12 residues. The V end lost 4 bases, the J end lost 5 bases, and 11 bases lay between the germline ends. Germline V CDR1 and CDR2: DFQATT, SNEGSKA (reference sequence).

The chain is built from TRBV11-2 and TRBJ1-5; TRBD1 might be the D (5 bases). Germline CDR1 SGHAT, CDR2 FQNNGV. Trimming removed 2 bases from V and 2 bases from J, with 19 bases in between. The CDR3 consists of 18 residues. CDR3 DNA sequence: TGTGCCAGCAGCTTATATACCCCTGGAAGGGGAGGCAATCAGCCCCAGCATTTT. It specifies CASSLYTPGRGGNQPQHF.

This clonotype came up many times. This chain uses TRBV20-1 with TRBJ2-3; 9 bases agree with TRBD2. CDR3 length: 15 amino acids. Looked up from germline, CDR1 is DFQATT and CDR2 is SNEGSKA (reference sequence). The J segment lost 2 bases and the V segment lost 4 bases, leaving 7 bases of the junction unmatched. In nucleotides, the CDR3 is TGCAGTGCTATCCCACTAGCGGGCACCACAGATACGCAGTATTTT. This sequence encodes CSAIPLAGTTDTQYF.

The chain is built from TRBV6-2 or TRBV6-3 and TRBJ2-3; 11 bases map to TRBD2. Trimming removed 6 bases from V and 5 bases from J; junction bases left unmatched: 10. The CDR3 runs 16 residues. CDR1 is MNHEY and CDR2 is SVGEGT in the germline V gene. The CDR3 bases are TGTGCCAGCAGATCGGCTCTAGCGGGAGGTGTAGATACGCAGTATTTT. It yields the protein CASRSALAGGVDTQYF.

This clonotype was counted many times. J is TRBJ2-2 and V is TRBV6-1, with 11 positions matching TRBD1. V lost 6 bases to trimming and J lost 4 bases; unmatched junction nucleotides: 7. This CDR3 comprises 16 residues. The V gene's germline CDR1 is MNHNS and CDR2 SASEGT. DNA of the CDR3: TGTGCCAGCAGGGACAGGGGGCGAATAGGCACCGGGGAGCTGTTTTTT. Translating gives CASRDRGRIGTGELFF.

This clonotype occurred a few times. V is TRBV30 and J is TRBJ1-1; 10 bases map to TRBD1. CDR3 size: 17 residues. Per the germline V gene, CDR1 is GTSNPN and CDR2 is SVGIG (reference sequence). J was trimmed by 4 bases and V by 4 bases; bases with no gene match: 15. The CDR3 here is CAWNPDRGRLSGTEAFF. CDR3 nucleotide sequence: TGTGCCTGGAACCCCGACAGGGGGCGCCTTTCGGGCACTGAAGCTTTCTTT.

The CDR3, as DNA: TGTGCCAGTAGTATAGATGGTGGGGGAAACTCCTACGAGCAGTACTTC. Its protein is CASSIDGGGNSYEQYF. The rearrangement joins TRBV19 to TRBJ2-7, with D perhaps being TRBD1 or TRBD2 (5 bases each). Germline assignment: CDR1 LNHDA and CDR2 SQIVND (reference sequence). The CDR3 runs 16 residues. V gave up 0 bases and J gave up 0 bases, with 12 bases separating them.